Following are 11 T cell receptor beta chains from one sample sequenced in a study of blood T cell repertoires in COVID-19. Profiled with immunoSEQ multiplex PCR; TCRdb holds only in-frame clones, not every one. The repertoire holds 200,000 to 250,000 clones, with roughly 80% as singletons. The specimen sequenced was PBMCs or T cells enriched from blood (not recorded which). The source is a woman aged 40 to 55 with acute COVID-19.

V is TRBV6-5 and J is TRBJ1-1, with unresolved D. Between the trimmed V and J ends, which lost 4 bases and 1 base, there was a span of 7 bases. The CDR3 loop spans 13 amino acids. Germline lookup yields CDR1 MNHEY and CDR2 SVGAGI. The DNA of the CDR3 is TGTGCCAGCAGTTCCCTATGGAACACTGAAGCTTTCTTT. Translating gives CASSSLWNTEAFF.

The chain links TRBV19 to TRBJ1-5, with TRBD1 matching 7 bases. CDR3 length equals 12 residues. The germline V gene has CDR1 LNHDA and CDR2 SQIVND (reference sequence). The J segment lost 10 bases and the V segment lost 5 bases, leaving 5 bases of the junction unmatched. The CDR3 loop reads CASSVDRVPQHF. In nucleotides, the CDR3 is TGTGCCAGTAGTGTCGACAGGGTTCCCCAGCATTTT.

The CDR3 protein is CASSFARLAPRNTQYF. The CDR3 DNA follows: TGTGCCAGCAGCTTCGCCAGACTAGCTCCCCGGAATACGCAGTATTTT. The chain recombines TRBV5-6 with TRBJ2-3; 7 positions match TRBD2. Germline assignment: CDR1 SGHDT and CDR2 YYEEEE. The CDR3 has 16 amino acids. V shed 2 bases, J shed 7 bases, and the junction held 13 bases outside the gene matches.

This chain connects TRBV5-1 to TRBJ2-7; D remains unclear. Germline V gene lookup returns CDR1 SGHRS and CDR2 YFSETQ. Trimming stripped 2 bases from V and 0 bases from J, with 3 bases between. The CDR3 is made up of 12 amino acids. The CDR3 reads CASSLLSYEQYF. In nucleotides, the CDR3 is TGCGCCAGCAGCTTACTCTCCTACGAGCAGTACTTC.

The chain recombines TRBV30 with TRBJ1-1; D may be TRBD1 (5 bases). V was shortened by 0 bases and J by 6 bases, with 14 bases between the two germline ends. The CDR3 runs 14 residues. The germline gives CDR1 GTSNPN, CDR2 SVGIG (reference sequence). The DNA for the CDR3 is TGTGCCTGGAGTGTATCCCGGCCGGGGGCTGAAGCTTTCTTT. It encodes CAWSVSRPGAEAFF.

J is TRBJ1-5 and V is TRBV6-1; TRBD1 matches 7 bases. From germline, CDR1 is MNHNS and CDR2 SASEGT. V shed 0 bases, J shed 9 bases, and the junction held 8 bases outside the gene matches. The CDR3 extends over 15 amino acids. Here the CDR3 DNA reads TGTGCCAGCAGTGAAGCGAGCAGGGGGTTCGGGCCCCAGCATTTT. Translation: CASSEASRGFGPQHF.

This clone was observed once. V gene TRBV29-1 combines with J gene TRBJ1-2; D unclear. The ends were cut back, 4 bases at V and 1 base at J, with 4 bases in the middle. The length of the CDR3 is 11 residues. Germline CDR1 is SQVTM and CDR2 is ANQGSEA. The CDR3 region is CSVGSNYGYTF. The CDR3 bases are TGCAGCGTTGGCAGTAACTATGGCTACACCTTC.

The V gene is TRBV28, the J gene TRBJ1-1, with 9 bases that match TRBD1. This CDR3 is built from 17 residues. CDR1 MDHEN and CDR2 SYDVKM come from the germline V gene. With 6 bases clipped from V and 5 bases from J, the junction kept 16 bases outside the gene matches. The chain's CDR3 is CASSPAGQGQRGTEAFF. CDR3 in DNA: TGTGCCAGCAGCCCCGCGGGACAGGGACAAAGAGGGACTGAAGCTTTCTTT.

This chain connects TRBV6-5 to TRBJ1-2, with 12 bases that match TRBD1. J lost 5 bases, V lost 4 bases, and 5 bases had no gene match. CDR1 and CDR2 (germline): MNHEY, SVGAGI. CDR3 length: 15 amino acids. The CDR3 DNA reads TGTGCCAGCAGTTCGGGGACAGGGGGCGGTTATGGCTACACCTTC. Its protein product is CASSSGTGGGYGYTF.

This clone was detected ten times or more. V usage is TRBV4-1 and J usage is TRBJ1-5; D is unresolved. V was trimmed by 4 bases and J by 0 bases, leaving 13 bases between them. Germline V lookup: CDR1 MGHRA, CDR2 YSYEKL. The length of the CDR3 is 16 residues. The CDR3 region has the DNA TGCGCCAGCAGCCCCACTGCCGTAAATAGCAATCAGCCCCAGCATTTT. It encodes CASSPTAVNSNQPQHF.

The rearrangement links TRBV14 to TRBJ1-4, with TRBD1 matching 12 bases. The V gene end was trimmed by 1 base and the J gene end by 10 bases; junction bases not matched to a gene: 7. Germline V gene lookup returns CDR1 SGHDN and CDR2 FVKESK. The CDR3 covers 16 residues. The CDR3 DNA is TGTGCCAGCAGCCAAGCCGGGACAGGGGGCCTCGGAAAACTGTTTTTT. Its protein is CASSQAGTGGLGKLFF. The whole variable domain, remainder taken from reference TRBV14 and TRBJ1-4, is EAGVTQFPSHSVIEKGQTVTLRCDPISGHDNLYWYRRVMGKEIKFLLHFVKESKQDESGMPNNRFLAERTGGTYSTLKVQPAELEDSGVYFCASSQAGTGGLGKLFFGSGTQLSVL.